These 7 T cell receptor beta chains were sequenced from one sample in a study of yellow fever vaccine responses in identical twins (dated by TCRdb to about 2018). The method behind the library was RT-PCR. TCRdb lists the instrument as Illumina HiSeq 2500. The raw public data were reprocessed by TCRdb itself: fastp quality trimming at Q25, MiXCR clonotype calling, in-frame beta chains only. Every distinct CDR3 protein forms one entry, paired with its most common genes and DNA. Within this sample are roughly 36,000 distinct CDR3 sequences, with 45% to 65% of them counted one time only. The top ten constitute 4.5% to 5% of the sample. Source: T cells from blood (PBMCs), unsorted or a sorted subset (not recorded which), taken before or after yellow fever vaccination (not recorded which). Receptors were obtained from a young woman who received the yellow fever vaccine. Donor details come from another sample of the same person, matched by shared clones.

The V and J genes are TRBV4-1 and TRBJ1-1; no clear D. This CDR3 contains 14 residues. Deletions cut 1 base from V and 6 bases from J, with 12 bases between. Germline loops: CDR1 MGHRA, CDR2 YSYEKL. The CDR3 loop reads CASSQVEWGSEAFF. The CDR3 nucleotides are TGCGCCAGCAGCCAAGTTGAATGGGGATCTGAAGCTTTCTTT.

In this sample, this clonotype turned up a few times. This chain connects TRBV10-3 to TRBJ2-2, with 8 bases lining up with TRBD1. CDR1 is ENHRY and CDR2 is SYGVKD in the germline V gene. Germline trimming cut 6 bases from V and 1 base from J; bases unmatched to any gene: 1. The CDR3 is made up of 14 amino acids. CDR3 DNA: TGTGCCATCAGCGGGACAGGGAACACCGGGGAGCTGTTTTTT. It specifies CAISGTGNTGELFF.

The gene calls are TRBV18 and TRBJ2-7, with TRBD1 matching 10 bases. The germline V gene has CDR1 KGHSH and CDR2 LQKENI. This CDR3 is built from 14 residues. The J segment lost 5 bases and the V segment lost 4 bases, leaving 5 bases of the junction unmatched. The CDR3 region has the DNA TGTGCCAGCTCACTGGACAGGGGGTTTAACGAGCAGTACTTC. Its translation: CASSLDRGFNEQYF. Supplemented by reference TRBV18 and TRBJ2-7, the full variable domain reads NAGVMQNPRHLVRRRGQEARLRCSPMKGHSHVYWYRQLPEEGLKFMVYLQKENIIDESGMPKERFSAEFPKEGPSILRIQQVVRGDSAAYFCASSLDRGFNEQYFGPGTRLTVT.

This chain joins TRBV2 and TRBJ2-3; D is unresolved. This CDR3 is built from 13 residues. Germline CDR1 reads SNHLY; CDR2 reads FYNNEI. Trimming removed 5 bases from V and 10 bases from J, with 16 bases in between. The chain's CDR3 is CASSPSDLLPQYF. For the CDR3, the DNA is TGTGCCAGCAGTCCTTCGGACCTTCTACCGCAGTATTTT.

About this clonotype: A read error may account for a junction end that differs from germline. The CDR3 protein is CASSYLRVSANEQFF. CDR3 nucleotide sequence: TGTGCCAGCAGCTACTTAAGGGTATCGGCCAATGAGCAGTTCTTC. The chain couples TRBV6-2 or TRBV6-3 to TRBJ2-1; the D is unclear. The CDR3 extends over 15 amino acids. The germline CDR1 and CDR2 sequences are MNHEY and SVGEGT.

The V call is TRBV29-1, the J call TRBJ2-2; D is ambiguous. V lost 1 base and J lost 0, with 6 bases in between. CDR3 length: 14 amino acids. Germline V CDR1 and CDR2: SQVTM, ANQGSEA. The CDR3 protein is CSVEVAANTGELFF. The CDR3, as DNA: TGCAGCGTTGAAGTGGCAGCGAACACCGGGGAGCTGTTTTTT.

This chain connects TRBV2 to TRBJ2-7; D unresolved. This CDR3 has 15 residues. Trimming removed 4 bases at V and 7 bases at J, with 20 bases between. Per the germline V gene, CDR1 is SNHLY and CDR2 is FYNNEI. CDR3 sequence reads: CASSASPPAGKEQYF. Written as DNA, the CDR3 is TGTGCCAGCAGTGCCTCCCCTCCGGCCGGAAAAGAGCAGTACTTC.